The sequence of this T cell receptor beta chain was determined in a study of T cell changes during pregnancy in multiple sclerosis. Some clones are missing from TCRdb's copy, which holds only in-frame ones; the method was immunoSEQ multiplex PCR. The sample yields 80,000 to 95,000 clones, just over 90% seen once. The sequence came from a female donor in good health, enrolled as a control in a pregnancy study. The sample was peripheral blood, taken in the third trimester of pregnancy.

CDR3 protein: CASSAGEANTIYF. For the CDR3, the DNA is TGTGCCAGCAGTGCTGGGGAGGCAAACACCATATATTTT. The V gene is TRBV25-1, the J gene TRBJ1-3; D is ambiguous. Germline CDR1 is MGHDK and CDR2 is SYGVNS. The CDR3 has 13 amino acids. V was trimmed by 4 bases and J by 6 bases, leaving 10 bases between them.